This entry features one TCR beta chain sequence. Its antigen remains unknown. The sample comes from a study of cytomegalovirus exposure and HLA in healthy donors. Study-wide findings and caveats: According to a later analysis, most TCR beta chains associated with CMV appeared HLA-restricted. Within an earlier analysis, most TCR beta V segments proved productive either about 87% or about 30% of the time. The number of N-insertions in an Asian-associated ancestry cluster was reportedly below the 666-donor mean in a later analysis.

13 Jbeta primers and 60 Vbeta primers were used for the PCR. The method was immunoSEQ multiplex PCR; TCRdb's version includes in-frame clones alone and lacks a portion of them. The table includes tens of thousands of clones, about 84% detected once. CDR1 and CDR2 (germline): DFQATT, SNEGSKA (reference sequence). The CDR3 contains 11 residues. The V end was cut by 7 bases, the J end by 5 bases, with 12 bases between. This sequence originates from a girl aged 2-15 years in good health and CMV-seropositive. Material for sequencing was PBMCs. The V and J genes are TRBV20-1 and TRBJ2-7; the D gene is possibly TRBD2 (5 bases). Written as DNA, the CDR3 is TGCAGTGGACTTGAGGGCAACGAGCAGTACTTC. Translation gives CSGLEGNEQYF.